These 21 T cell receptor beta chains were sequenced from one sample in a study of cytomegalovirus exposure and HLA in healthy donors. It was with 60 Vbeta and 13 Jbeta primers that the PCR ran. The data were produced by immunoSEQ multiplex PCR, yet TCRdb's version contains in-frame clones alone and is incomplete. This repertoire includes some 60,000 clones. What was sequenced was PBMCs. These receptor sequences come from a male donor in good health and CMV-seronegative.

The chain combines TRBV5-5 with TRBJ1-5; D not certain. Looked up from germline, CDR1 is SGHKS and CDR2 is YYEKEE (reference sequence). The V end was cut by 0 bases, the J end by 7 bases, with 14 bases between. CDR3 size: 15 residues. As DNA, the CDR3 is TGTGCCAGCAGCTTGGAAAGTAAGGAGGAACAGCCCCAGCATTTT. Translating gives CASSLESKEEQPQHF.

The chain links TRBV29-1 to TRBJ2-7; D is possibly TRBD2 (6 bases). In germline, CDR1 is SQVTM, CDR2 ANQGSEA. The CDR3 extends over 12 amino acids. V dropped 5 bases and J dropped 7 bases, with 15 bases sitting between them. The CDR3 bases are TGCAGCGTTTCCAGCACCGGGAGAGAGCAGTACTTC. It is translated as CSVSSTGREQYF.

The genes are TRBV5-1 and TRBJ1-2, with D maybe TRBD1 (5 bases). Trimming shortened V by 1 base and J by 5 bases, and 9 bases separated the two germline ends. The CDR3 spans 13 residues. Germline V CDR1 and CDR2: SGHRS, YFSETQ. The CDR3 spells CASSLPGGYGYTF. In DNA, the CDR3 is TGCGCCAGCAGCTTGCCGGGGGGTTATGGCTACACCTTC.

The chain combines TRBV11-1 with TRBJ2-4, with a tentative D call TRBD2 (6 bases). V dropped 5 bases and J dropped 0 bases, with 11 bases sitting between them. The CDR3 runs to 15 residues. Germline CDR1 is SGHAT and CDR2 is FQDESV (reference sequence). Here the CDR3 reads CASSPRGLAKNIQYF. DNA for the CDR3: TGTGCCAGCAGCCCCCGGGGGTTAGCCAAAAACATTCAGTACTTC.

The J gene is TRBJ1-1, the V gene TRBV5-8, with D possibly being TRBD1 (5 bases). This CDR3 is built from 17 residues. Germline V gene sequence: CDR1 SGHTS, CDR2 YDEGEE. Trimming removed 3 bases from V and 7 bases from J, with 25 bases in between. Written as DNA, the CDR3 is TGTGCCAGCAGCTCTAGGTTTACGACACCCCTAGGGGATGAAGCTTTCTTT. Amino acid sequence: CASSSRFTTPLGDEAFF. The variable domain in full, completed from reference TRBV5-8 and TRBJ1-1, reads EAGVTQSPTHLIKTRGQQATLRCSPISGHTSVYWYQQALGLGLQFLLWYDEGEERNRGNFPPRFSGRQFPNYSSELNVNALELEDSALYLCASSSRFTTPLGDEAFFGQGTRLTVV.

In DNA, the CDR3 is TGTGCCAGCAGCTTGAGACCCCAGGCTGCGTCCACCCAGTACTTC. This sequence encodes CASSLRPQAASTQYF. The chain couples TRBV7-2 to TRBJ2-5; D is ambiguous. CDR3 length equals 15 residues. Germline values: CDR1 SGHTA, CDR2 FQGNSA. The germline V and J ends were trimmed by 3 bases and 8 bases, with 19 bases remaining between them.

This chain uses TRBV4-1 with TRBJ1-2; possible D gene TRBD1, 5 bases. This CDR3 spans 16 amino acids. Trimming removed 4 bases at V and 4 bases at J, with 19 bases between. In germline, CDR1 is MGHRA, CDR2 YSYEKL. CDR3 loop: CASSPDQGGMGYGYTF. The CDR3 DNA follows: TGCGCCAGCAGCCCTGATCAGGGAGGGATGGGCTATGGCTACACCTTC.

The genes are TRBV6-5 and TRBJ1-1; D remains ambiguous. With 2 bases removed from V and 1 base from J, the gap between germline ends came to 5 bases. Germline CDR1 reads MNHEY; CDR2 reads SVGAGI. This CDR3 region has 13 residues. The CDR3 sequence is CASSYEQNTEAFF. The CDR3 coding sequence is TGTGCCAGCAGTTACGAGCAGAACACTGAAGCTTTCTTT.

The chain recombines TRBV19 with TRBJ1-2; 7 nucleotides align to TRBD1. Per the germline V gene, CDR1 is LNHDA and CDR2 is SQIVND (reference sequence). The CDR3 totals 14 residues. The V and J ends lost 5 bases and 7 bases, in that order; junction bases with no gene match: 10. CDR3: CASSQGGPASGYTF. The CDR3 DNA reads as TGTGCCAGTAGTCAAGGGGGCCCCGCTAGTGGCTACACCTTC.

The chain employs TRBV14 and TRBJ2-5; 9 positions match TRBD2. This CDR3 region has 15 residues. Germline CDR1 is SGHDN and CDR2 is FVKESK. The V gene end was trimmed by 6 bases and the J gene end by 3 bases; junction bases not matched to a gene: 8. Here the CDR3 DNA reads TGTGCCAGCAGTCTATCCGGGACTAGCAAAGAGACCCAGTACTTC. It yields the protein CASSLSGTSKETQYF.

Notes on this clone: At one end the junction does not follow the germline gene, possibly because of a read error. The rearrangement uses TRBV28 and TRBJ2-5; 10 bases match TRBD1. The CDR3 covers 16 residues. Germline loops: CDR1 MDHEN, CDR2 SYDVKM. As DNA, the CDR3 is TGTGCCAGCACCGGAATGGACAGGGGGTCTCGGGAGAACCAGTACTTC. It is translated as CASTGMDRGSRENQYF. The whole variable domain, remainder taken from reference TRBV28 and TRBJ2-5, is DVKVTQSSRYLVKRTGEKVFLECVQDMDHENMFWYRQDPGLGLRLIYFSYDVKMKEKGDIPEGYSVSREKKERFSLILESASTNQTSMYLCASTGMDRGSRENQYFGPGTRLLVL.

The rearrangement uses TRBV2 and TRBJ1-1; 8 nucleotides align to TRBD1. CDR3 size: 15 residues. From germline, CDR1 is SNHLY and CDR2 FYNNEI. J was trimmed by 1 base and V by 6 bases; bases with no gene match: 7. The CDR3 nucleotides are TGTGCCAGCAGGACAGGGGCCACCGGGAACACTGAAGCTTTCTTT. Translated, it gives CASRTGATGNTEAFF.

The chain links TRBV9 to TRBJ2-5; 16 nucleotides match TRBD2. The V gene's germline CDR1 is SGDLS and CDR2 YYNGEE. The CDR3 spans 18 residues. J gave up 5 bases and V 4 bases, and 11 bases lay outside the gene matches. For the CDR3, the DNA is TGTGCCAGCAGCCTGACAGGGACTAGCGGGGGGGAAAGTGAGACCCAGTACTTC. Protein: CASSLTGTSGGESETQYF.

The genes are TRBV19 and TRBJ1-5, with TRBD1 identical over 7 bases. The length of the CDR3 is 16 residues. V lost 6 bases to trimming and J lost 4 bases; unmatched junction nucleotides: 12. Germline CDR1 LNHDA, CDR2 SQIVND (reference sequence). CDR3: CASSGPTGTRNQPQHF. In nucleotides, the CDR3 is TGTGCCAGTAGCGGACCGACAGGGACTCGGAATCAGCCCCAGCATTTT.

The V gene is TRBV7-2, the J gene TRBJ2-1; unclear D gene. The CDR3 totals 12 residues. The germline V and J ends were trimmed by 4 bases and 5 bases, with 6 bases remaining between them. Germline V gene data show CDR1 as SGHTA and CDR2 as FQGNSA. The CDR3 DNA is TGTGCCAGCAGCTCCCTAGACAATGAGCAGTTCTTC. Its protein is CASSSLDNEQFF.

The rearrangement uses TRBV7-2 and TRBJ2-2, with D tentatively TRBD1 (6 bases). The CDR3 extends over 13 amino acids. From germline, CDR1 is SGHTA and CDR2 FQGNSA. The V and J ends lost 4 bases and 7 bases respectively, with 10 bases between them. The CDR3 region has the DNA TGTGCCAGCAGCTCACAGGGAGACGGGGAGCTGTTTTTT. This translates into CASSSQGDGELFF.

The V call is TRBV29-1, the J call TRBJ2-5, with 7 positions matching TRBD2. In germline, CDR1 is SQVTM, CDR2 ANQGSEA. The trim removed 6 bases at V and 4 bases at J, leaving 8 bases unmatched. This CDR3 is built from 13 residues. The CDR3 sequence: CSVSVGGIETQYF. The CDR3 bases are TGCAGCGTCTCGGTGGGGGGGATAGAGACCCAGTACTTC. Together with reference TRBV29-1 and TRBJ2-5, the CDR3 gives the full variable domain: SAVISQKPSRDICQRGTSLTIQCQVDSQVTMMFWYRQQPGQSLTLIATANQGSEATYESGFVIDKFPISRPNLTFSTLTVSNMSPEDSSIYLCSVSVGGIETQYFGPGTRLLVL.

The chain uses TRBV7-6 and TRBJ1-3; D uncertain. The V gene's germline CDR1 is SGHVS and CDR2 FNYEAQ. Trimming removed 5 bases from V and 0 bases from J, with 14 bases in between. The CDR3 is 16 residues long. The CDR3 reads CASSPGGPSSGNTIYF. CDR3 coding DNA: TGTGCCAGCAGCCCCGGAGGGCCGAGCTCTGGAAACACCATATATTTT.

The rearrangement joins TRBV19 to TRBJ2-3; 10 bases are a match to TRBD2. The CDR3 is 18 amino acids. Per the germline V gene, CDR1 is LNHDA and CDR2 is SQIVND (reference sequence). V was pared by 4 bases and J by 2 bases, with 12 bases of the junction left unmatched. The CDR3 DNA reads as TGTGCCAGTAGTACCGGGACTAGCGCCGTGGGTTCCACAGATACGCAGTATTTT. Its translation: CASSTGTSAVGSTDTQYF. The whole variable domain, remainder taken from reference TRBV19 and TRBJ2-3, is DGGITQSPKYLFRKEGQNVTLSCEQNLNHDAMYWYRQDPGQGLRLIYYSQIVNDFQKGDIAEGYSVSREKKESFPLTVTSAQKNPTAFYLCASSTGTSAVGSTDTQYFGPGTRLTVL.

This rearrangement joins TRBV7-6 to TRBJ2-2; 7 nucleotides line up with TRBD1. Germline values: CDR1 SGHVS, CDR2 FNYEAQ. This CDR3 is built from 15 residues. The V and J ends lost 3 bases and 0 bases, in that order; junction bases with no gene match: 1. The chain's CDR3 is CASSLGQSNTGELFF. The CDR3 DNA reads TGTGCCAGCAGCTTGGGACAGTCGAACACCGGGGAGCTGTTTTTT.

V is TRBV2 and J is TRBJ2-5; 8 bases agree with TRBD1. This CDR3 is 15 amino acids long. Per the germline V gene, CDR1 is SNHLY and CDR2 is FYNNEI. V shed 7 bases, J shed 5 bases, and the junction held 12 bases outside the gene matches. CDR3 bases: TGTGCCAGCATGAGGCGTTCAGGGGGCGCGGAGACCCAGTACTTC. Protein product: CASMRRSGGAETQYF.